This T cell receptor beta chain was profiled in a study of T cells after yellow fever vaccination (dated by TCRdb to the late 2010s). Describing the broader study: The SMART-Seq v4 Ultra Low Input RNA kit was used to prepare libraries from fractions with low cell numbers. To follow T-cell clones before and after both primary and booster YFV17D yellow fever vaccination, bulk TCR alpha and beta repertoires underwent longitudinal sequencing. The cohort comprised two healthy male donors, one aged 18 to 30 and one aged 30 to 40 years. Bulk PBMC replicates and cell subsets were isolated from blood drawn at multiple timepoints before and after both primary and secondary immunization.

Study-level results and caveats: The secondary T-cell response was weaker than the primary response but faster, peaking on day 5 instead of day 15. Computational filtering was needed because FACS-sorted repertoires could contain abundant contaminating clonotypes from the bulk population. Because only two donors were included in the study, the extent to which the findings can be generalized is limited. A small share of clonotypes occurred in both CD4 and CD8 compartments, likely arising from convergent recombination. Most clones expanded after primary vaccination were re-detected after the booster (approximately 95% of CD4 and approximately 85% of CD8), suggesting broad memory maintenance.

The sample's treatment or condition label, in plain terms: live attenuated yellow fever vaccine strain. PBMCs were isolated from peripheral blood using a standard Ficoll-Paque protocol. Dynabeads CD4 and CD8 positive selection kits were used to isolate the CD4 and CD8 T-cell fractions. RNA was extracted with TriZol from bulk PBMCs, CD4 and CD8 fractions, and dextramer-positive and dextramer-negative fractions. Synthesis of TCR cDNA relied on 5'RACE template switching, a step that introduced a universal primer site along with unique molecular identifiers. Priming of cDNA synthesis was performed from both the TCR alpha and TCR beta constant segments. Libraries were amplified in two PCR steps, with sample barcodes and sequencing adapters added in the second step. Sequencing of the libraries was done on either Illumina HiSeq 2500 (2x100 bp) or NovaSeq (2x150 bp). On the authors' methods: Demultiplexing of reads and collapsing into UMI consensus sequences were performed with MIGEC, and V(D)J alignment was carried out with MiXCR. Clonotypes responding to the vaccine were identified with edgeR on replicate PBMC samples, with the criteria of FDR below 0.01 and a log2 fold change above 5 up to day 15. Bulk clonotypes were assigned CD4 or CD8 identity according to which sequenced CD4 or CD8 repertoire held them at higher abundance. The public reads were reprocessed in TCRdb via fastp at Q25 and MiXCR, keeping in-frame beta chains. CDR3 protein sequences are deduplicated, and each keeps its most common genes and DNA. These V and J calls are TCRdb output, not the study's own analysis. This sample lists 110,000 or so distinct CDR3 sequences; around 7.2% were detected once. The ten largest make up approximately 3% of the sample.

This clonotype was counted many times. Its antigen is currently not known. No base-level quality is on record; no much larger clone is a single base apart. Inclusive of the bounding cysteine and phenylalanine, the CDR3 is 14 residues long. The sequence is cut down to CDR3 DNA, 42 bases in frame from base 1. The germline ends are 9 bases apart after V is trimmed by 0 bases and J by 4 bases. In the germline V gene, CDR1 corresponds to SGHTA and CDR2 to FQGNSA. This sample comprised CD4+ T cells sorted from PBMCs, obtained more than 35 days after the first yellow fever vaccination. This receptor was obtained from a man between 18 and 35 years old who received the YFV17D yellow fever vaccine. The chain joins TRBV7-2 to TRBJ1-2, with the D gene not clear enough to name. The CDR3 is CASSLAGPGYGYTF. The DNA sequence reads TGTGCCAGCAGCTTAGCAGGTCCCGGCTATGGCTACACCTTC.